This T cell receptor (beta chain) was observed in a study of beta chain features in type 1 diabetes. Study-level points and caveats: In the patient group, naive, central memory and Treg TCRB repertoires seemed more alike than in the healthy donor group. Shorter TCRB CDR3s, moderately but significantly so, were found in Type 1 diabetes patients in all four CD4+ subsets.

The single heparinised draw taken from each donor contained about 100 mL of blood on average. There are a few counts of this clone. Its antigen is still unknown. All of the isolated RNA was reverse transcribed, so expressed TCRB transcripts were sequenced. Some clones are missing from TCRdb's copy, which holds only in-frame ones; the method was immunoSEQ multiplex PCR. The repertoire consists of 150,000 to 190,000 clones, with under 13% occurring once and the leading ten covering 0.45% to 0.5%. Trimming pared 0 bases from V and 4 bases from J, leaving 13 bases between. The CDR3 runs 16 residues. Germline CDR1 and CDR2: SGHRS and YFSETQ.

The sample consisted of central memory CD4+ T cells from blood. This receptor was identified in a man younger than 45 with type 1 diabetes. The V call is TRBV5-1, the J call TRBJ2-2; D possibly corresponds to TRBD1 (6 bases). In DNA, the CDR3 is TGCGCCAGCAGCTTGGACAGGGCGGTTCGCACCGGGGAGCTGTTTTTT. Its protein is CASSLDRAVRTGELFF. The full variable domain, with the rest looked up from reference TRBV5-1 and TRBJ2-2, is KAGVTQTPRYLIKTRGQQVTLSCSPISGHRSVSWYQQTPGQGLQFLFEYFSETQRNKGNFPGRFSGRQFSNSRSEMNVSTLELGDSALYLCASSLDRAVRTGELFFGEGSRLTVL.